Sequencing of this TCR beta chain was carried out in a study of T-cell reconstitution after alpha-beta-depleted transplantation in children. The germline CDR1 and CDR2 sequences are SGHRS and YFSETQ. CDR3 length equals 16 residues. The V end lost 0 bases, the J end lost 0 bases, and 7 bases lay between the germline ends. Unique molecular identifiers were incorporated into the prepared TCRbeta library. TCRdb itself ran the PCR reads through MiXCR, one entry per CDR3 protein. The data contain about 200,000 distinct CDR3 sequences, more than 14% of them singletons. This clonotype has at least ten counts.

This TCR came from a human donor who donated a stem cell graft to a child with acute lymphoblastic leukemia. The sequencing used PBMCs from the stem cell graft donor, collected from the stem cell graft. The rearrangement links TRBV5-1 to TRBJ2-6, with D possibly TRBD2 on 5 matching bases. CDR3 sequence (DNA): TGCGCCAGCAGCTTGGCCGGGATCTCTGGGGCCAACGTCCTGACTTTC. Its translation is CASSLAGISGANVLTF.